Sequencing of this T cell receptor (beta chain) was carried out in a study of cytomegalovirus exposure and HLA in healthy donors (dated by TCRdb to between 2016 and 2019). Broadly, across the study: An earlier analysis of approximately 600 of the donors reported approximately 270 Gb of sequence data and around 120 million unique TCR beta sequences from about 180 million T cells. HLA typing covered class I and class II loci at four-digit resolution. To decide whether each TCR beta V gene segment behaved as functional or pseudogenic, an earlier analysis of approximately 600 of the donors relied on high-throughput TCR beta sequencing. In addition to the first cohort of around 670 subjects, a separate validation cohort of around 110 different subjects was used. Every discovery cohort repertoire had been produced on one sequencing platform. The number of typed donors differed by locus: about 620-640 for A, B, C, DRB1 and DQB1; approximately 540 for DQA1; some 610 for DPA1; and 400 to 480 for DPB1. In the later analysis, no new phenotypic data were used to find candidate immune exposures; instead, reliance was placed on TCR beta sequences and their occurrence across donors. Donor age, sex, ethnicity and CMV serostatus were compiled alongside the repertoire data. Across about 380 genotyped donors of the cohort, an average of roughly 200,000 unique TCR beta nucleotide sequences per donor were sequenced, and 15% to 20% of those sequences were non-productive. A later genetic analysis took genome-wide SNP genotypes for about three fifths of the 666 donors and used that subset as a discovery cohort. Using immunosequencing, the study profiled T cell repertoires from 500 to 800 subjects and related those repertoires to cytomegalovirus serostatus. Roughly 300 gigabases of sequencing data and around 80 million unique TCR sequences made up an early release that covered 640 HLA-typed donors. High-throughput TCR immunosequencing, statistical association of individual TCRs with disease status, and machine learning were combined to predict cytomegalovirus infection status. Five DR-DQ haplotypes were treated as single units for association and clustering because of strong linkage in the cohort. A later analysis re-examined previously published TCR beta repertoires from just over 650 donors and added high-resolution HLA genotyping to investigate patterns of TCR occurrence. The genetic ancestry cluster associated with self-reported Caucasian donors included 81% of the roughly 410 genotyped donors. The study was designed to test whether signatures of past pathogen exposure could be identified by cataloging public T cell receptors.

The library was prepared using the immunoSEQ multiplex PCR assay. For the multiplex PCR, a mixture combining 60 forward primers for TCR Vbeta segments and 13 reverse primers for TCR Jbeta segments was used. Amplification of the CDR3 region of rearranged TCR beta genes was performed with a multiplex PCR assay on genomic DNA. On the Illumina HiSeq System, the amplified TCR beta libraries were sequenced as 87-base-pair reads. The authors processed their data as follows. Across the 666 repertoires, a later analysis counted 75 million to 90 million unique TCR beta chains, 9.5 million to 12 million of which were shared by at least two donors. Raw reads were error-corrected and collapsed into unique sequences with a nearest-neighbor algorithm that merged closely related sequences to remove PCR and sequencing errors. To assign V, D and J gene segments, CDR3 sequences were aligned to IMGT reference sequences. For a sequence to be retained, a match of at least six nucleotides was required to both a V gene segment and a J gene segment. Rearrangements were called productive when the CDR3 lacked stop codons and stayed in frame with V and J; all others were non-productive. CDR3 was defined according to IMGT convention as the region running from the second conserved V-encoded cysteine to the conserved J-encoded phenylalanine. The earlier analysis of about 620 of the donors excluded sequences that lacked an unambiguous match to a single V gene segment. An earlier analysis of 587 of the donors classified V segments as functional when productive rearrangements were above 56.7% and as segregating when the standard deviation between donors was above 5%. A statistical classification framework was built for diagnosing cytomegalovirus status from the catalog of TCR beta chain sequences. In a later analysis, TCR nucleotide sequences were compared against IMGT/GENE-DB human TR gene sequences so that V and J genes could be assigned. In a later analysis, CDR3 sequences and most-parsimonious VDJ recombination scenarios were assigned using the TCRdist pipeline. A later analysis defined each TCR beta chain by its CDR3 amino acid sequence plus V-gene family, and excluded reads lacking a unique V-gene family. A later analysis removed roughly 590 highly shared, low-generation-probability nucleotide sequences to deal with suspected cross-contamination and a sequencing artifact. A later analysis calculated a clonal expansion index for each public chain from normalized within-repertoire ranks of inferred template counts. A later analysis computed generation probabilities with a VDJ recombination model fitted to out-of-frame rearrangements, and checked the results against IGoR. A later analysis scored TCR-TCR, TCR-HLA and TCR-CMV co-occurrence with hypergeometric tests, applying a repertoire-size bias correction to TCR pairs. In a later analysis, false discovery rates were estimated by permuting HLA or CMV assignments 20 times. In a later analysis, co-occurring TCRs were grouped with DBSCAN, and TCRdist sequence similarity was added when clustering was performed within HLA-allele-positive subsets. For co-occurrence clustering, repertoires with fewer than 30,000 or more than 120,000 public chains were excluded, along with five repertoires with anomalous nucleotide sharing. TCRdb took over this immuneACCESS table, retaining in-frame rearrangements with V and J assigned. Such tables are incomplete; in checked studies, under half of the missing clones stem from an unresolved V gene, and the remainder is unexplained. The D gene and trimming were derived from the DNA, and the V and J assignments and clone size from that table. In all, the sample holds tens of thousands of clones, and over 70% of those were seen once. The ten largest make up 1.2% of the sample.

In total, more than 500 healthy bone marrow donors made up the cohort. Cohort members were all nominally healthy when sampled, although unrecorded immune exposures were likely present. The donor tested CMV seropositive, placing the donor among the 290 or so seropositive members of the cohort. Every donor gave a peripheral blood sample, and the peripheral blood mononuclear cells from that sample were used for TCR beta sequencing. Genomic DNA was extracted from the blood cell samples with the Qiagen DNeasy Blood Extraction Kit. Points the paper makes about the study in general: A later genetic analysis reported fewer N-insertions in productive TCRs among donors in an Asian-associated ancestry cluster than the roughly 700-donor mean. Most CMV-associated TCR beta chains appeared to be HLA-restricted in a later analysis, and the HLA associations seemed to be driven largely by CMV exposure. Most TCR sequences were observed very rarely across donors, whereas some public TCRs were present in many individuals. A few of the identified cytomegalovirus-associated TCR beta chains were confirmed in vitro to be specific for cytomegalovirus antigens. In the study, some 180 TCR beta chains were listed as associated with cytomegalovirus. Linkage disequilibrium might explain the correlated functional status among segregating V segments, but an unknown experimental factor could not be excluded. A group of highly shared sequence variants was considered likely to be a technical artifact of the sequencing pipeline. In a later analysis, around 17,000 TCR beta sequences were associated with specific HLA alleles at a false discovery rate of 0.05. Some IMGT-functional V segments, including TRBV6-2 and TRBV6-3, could not be distinguished by the 87-base-pair reads and were therefore excluded. An earlier analysis of around 500 of the donors showed that most TCR beta V segments appeared in productive rearrangements either about 90% or about 30% of the time, which broadly matched IMGT annotations. Sequencing depth was assumed to be roughly uniform across donors in the presence/absence analyses, though that assumption may not hold. According to a later analysis, parvovirus B19, influenza, CMV and Epstein-Barr virus appeared linked to several top co-occurrence clusters. In a later analysis, the rate of TCR association differed among HLA loci, with DRB1 alleles having the most associated TCRs and HLA-C alleles having the fewest. According to the authors, the approach could potentially be generalized to other disease states and immunological phenotypes. In both the original and validation cohorts, the classifier was reported to diagnose cytomegalovirus status with high specificity and sensitivity. CMV serostatus was the only immune exposure information available for the cohort. Because HLA typing was missing for some donors at each locus, association tests included only the typed subset. In this cohort, only TCR beta chains were sequenced, and detectable features were limited by the absence of alpha or paired-chain data. V-gene and J-gene trimming of TCR beta chains was associated with a missense DCLRE1C variant in a later genetic analysis, and the association was replicated in an independent cohort. A further reported finding was that TCR beta sequences accurately predicted the HLA-A and HLA-B alleles for most subjects in the first cohort. Compared with equally common non-associated chains, HLA-associated TCR beta chains in a later analysis were more clonally expanded and had lower generation probabilities. Assigning TCR associations to individual alleles was difficult when HLA alleles, especially DR and DQ, strongly co-occurred. The earlier analysis of approximately 590 of the donors excluded 15 to 20 rarely observed V segments, including chromosome 9 orphons, because counts were too low.

About this clone: Its antigen remains undetermined. There are no base qualities to consult, and no much larger clone falls within one base.

CDR1 and CDR2 were assigned from the germline V gene as MDHEN and SYDVKM. Trimming takes 5 bases off V and 4 bases off J; junction bases not matched to a gene: 10. Including cysteine and phenylalanine, the CDR3 has 15 amino acids. The retained sequence is limited to the CDR3, 45 bases, with the frame set at the first base. The TCR was taken from a girl under 10 years old in good health and CMV-seropositive. Sequencing used PBMCs. The rearranged segments are TRBV28 and TRBJ1-2; TRBD1 agrees with 7 junctional bases. The sequenced DNA: TGTGCCAGCAGTCATGAACAGGGGTACGGCTATGGCTACACCTTC. This yields the protein CASSHEQGYGYGYTF.